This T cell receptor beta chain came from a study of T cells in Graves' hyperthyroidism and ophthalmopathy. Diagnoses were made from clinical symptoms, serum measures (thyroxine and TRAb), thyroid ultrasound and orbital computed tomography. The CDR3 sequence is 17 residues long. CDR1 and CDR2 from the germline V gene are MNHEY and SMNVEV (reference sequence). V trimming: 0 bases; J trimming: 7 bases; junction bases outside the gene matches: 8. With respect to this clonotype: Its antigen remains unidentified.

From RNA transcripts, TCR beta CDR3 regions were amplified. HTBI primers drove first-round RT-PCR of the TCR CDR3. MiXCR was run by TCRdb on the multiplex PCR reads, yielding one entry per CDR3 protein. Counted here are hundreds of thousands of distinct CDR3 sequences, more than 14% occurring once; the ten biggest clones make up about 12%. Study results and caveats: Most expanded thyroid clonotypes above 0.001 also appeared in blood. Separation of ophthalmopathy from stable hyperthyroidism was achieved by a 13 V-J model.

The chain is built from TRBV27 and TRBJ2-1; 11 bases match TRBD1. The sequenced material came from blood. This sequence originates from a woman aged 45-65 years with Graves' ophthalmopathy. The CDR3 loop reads CASSLSVRTGGWNEQFF. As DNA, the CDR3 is TGTGCCAGCAGTTTATCGGTTAGGACAGGGGGCTGGAATGAGCAGTTCTTC.